This TCR beta chain was found in a study of technical replicates of blood from a handful of donors. The repertoire was sequenced with immunoSEQ multiplex PCR; TCRdb's copy has only in-frame clones and lacks some. The table has nearly 90,000 clones, roughly 94% seen once; the top ten hold roughly 0.35%. The CDR3 loop spans 15 amino acids. Trimming took 2 bases from V and 1 from J, leaving 10 bases between them. Per germline, CDR1 MNHNS and CDR2 SASEGT. Material for sequencing was T cells isolated from PBMCs. The J gene is TRBJ2-3, the V gene TRBV6-1; D might be TRBD2 (5 bases). This clonotype was obtained from a human donor in good health. CDR3 DNA: TGTGCCAGCAGTGAATTAAAGGAGGGCACAGATACGCAGTATTTT. As protein: CASSELKEGTDTQYF.